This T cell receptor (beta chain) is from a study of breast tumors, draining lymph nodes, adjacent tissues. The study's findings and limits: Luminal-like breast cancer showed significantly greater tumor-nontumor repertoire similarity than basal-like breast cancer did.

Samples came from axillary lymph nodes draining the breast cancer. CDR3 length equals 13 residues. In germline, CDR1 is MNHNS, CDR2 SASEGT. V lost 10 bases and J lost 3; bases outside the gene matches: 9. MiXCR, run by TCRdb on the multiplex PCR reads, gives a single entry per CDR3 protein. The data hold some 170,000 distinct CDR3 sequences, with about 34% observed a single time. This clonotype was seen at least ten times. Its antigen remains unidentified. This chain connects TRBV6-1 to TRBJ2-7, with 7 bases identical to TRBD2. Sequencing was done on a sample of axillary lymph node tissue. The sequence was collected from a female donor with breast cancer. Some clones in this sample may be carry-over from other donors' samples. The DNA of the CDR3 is TGTGCCATGTCGGCCGGGACTAACTACGAGCAGTACTTC. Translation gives CAMSAGTNYEQYF.